The 25 T cell receptor beta chains presented below share a single source sample, sequenced in a study of regulatory T cells in long-lasting Graves disease. As for time point: newly diagnosed GD, antithyroid drugs for less than 3 months. With RNA extracted from PBMCs as input, the TCR library was made. Library construction for TCR beta used iRepertoire HTBI primers and Arm-PCR of CDR3 regions. TCRdb used MiXCR to reprocess the multiplex PCR reads, holding one entry per CDR3 protein. This table has 350,000 to 550,000 distinct CDR3 sequences, more than 13% appearing once. The same data also contributed to another study, on T cells in Graves' hyperthyroidism and ophthalmopathy.

Material: peripheral blood mononuclear cells (PBMCs), obtained at new diagnosis, from a patient treated with antithyroid drugs. These receptors came from a woman in her thirties with Graves disease.

For this clonotype: A read error may be the cause here, since a much bigger clone is one base away. CDR3 loop: CSATGTSGSYEQFF. The CDR3 DNA reads TGCAGTGCTACCGGGACTAGCGGCTCCTACGAGCAGTTCTTC. This chain links TRBV20-1 with TRBJ2-1, with TRBD2 matching 11 bases. Germline values: CDR1 DFQATT, CDR2 SNEGSKA (reference sequence). J gave up 10 bases and V 4 bases, and 9 bases lay outside the gene matches. The CDR3 contains 14 residues.

The gene calls are TRBV18 and TRBJ2-1; TRBD2 matches 9 bases. Germline CDR1 reads KGHSH; CDR2 reads LQKENI. Trimming removed 4 bases from V and 6 bases from J; junction bases left unmatched: 10. The CDR3 contains 16 residues. The CDR3 spells CASSLSGSGSGNEQFF. In DNA, the CDR3 is TGTGCCAGCTCACTTTCGGGTAGCGGGAGTGGCAATGAGCAGTTCTTC.

The chain combines TRBV6-2 or TRBV6-3 with TRBJ2-1, with a weak D call TRBD2 (5 bases). The CDR3 loop spans 15 amino acids. Germline V gene data show CDR1 as MNHEY and CDR2 as SVGEGT. V was cut by 10 bases and J by 0 bases, with 16 bases left in between. CDR3 sequence (DNA): TGTGCCACAGGACTTAGCGCCTTCTCCTACAATGAGCAGTTCTTC. Translating gives CATGLSAFSYNEQFF.

The table lists this clonotype with a few counts. This CDR3 reads CSVERGRGYTF. DNA of the CDR3: TGCAGCGTTGAGCGAGGGCGCGGCTACACCTTC. V is TRBV29-1 and J is TRBJ1-2; no clear D. In germline, CDR1 is SQVTM, CDR2 ANQGSEA. The length of the CDR3 is 11 residues. The germline V and J ends were trimmed by 3 bases and 8 bases, with 10 bases remaining between them.

This clonotype has a count of ten or more. The V and J genes are TRBV30 and TRBJ1-2; the match to TRBD1 covers 8 bases. Trimming at V came to 4 bases and at J to 6 bases, leaving 4 bases not matched to a gene. The CDR3 is 12 residues long. Looked up from germline, CDR1 is GTSNPN and CDR2 is SVGIG (reference sequence). As DNA, the CDR3 is TGTGCCTGGAAAGGACAGGGTGATGGCTACACCTTC. Amino acid sequence: CAWKGQGDGYTF.

This clonotype was counted ten times or more. The V call is TRBV3-1, the J call TRBJ2-7; 9 bases are shared with TRBD2. Per the germline V gene, CDR1 is LGHDT and CDR2 is YNNKEL (reference sequence). The CDR3 length is 16 residues. The V segment lost 0 bases and the J segment 2 bases; nucleotides outside the gene matches: 5. Here the CDR3 reads CASSQDLASGAYEQYF. The DNA for the CDR3 is TGTGCCAGCAGCCAAGATCTTGCTAGCGGGGCCTACGAGCAGTACTTC.

This clonotype was recorded a few times. This chain connects TRBV20-1 to TRBJ1-6; D gene uncertain. Germline assignment: CDR1 DFQATT and CDR2 SNEGSKA (reference sequence). The length of the CDR3 is 14 residues. Trimming took 0 bases from V and 5 from J, leaving 8 bases between them. The chain's CDR3 is CSARDFRNNSPLHF. The DNA for the CDR3 is TGCAGTGCTAGAGATTTCCGTAATAATTCACCCCTCCACTTT.

This clonotype was picked up one time. V usage is TRBV12-3 or TRBV12-4 and J usage is TRBJ2-7; the match to TRBD2 covers 10 bases. The ends lost 8 bases at V and 4 bases at J; junction bases unmatched: 23. The CDR3 covers 19 residues. This CDR3 reads CASSPGIQREGVSLYEQYF. The CDR3 region has the DNA TGTGCCAGCTCACCAGGAATCCAGCGGGAGGGTGTGAGTTTATACGAGCAGTACTTC.

The chain is built from TRBV5-1 and TRBJ1-2; no reliable D call. The CDR3 contains 12 residues. CDR1 and CDR2 from the germline V gene are SGHRS and YFSETQ. The V gene lost 5 bases and the J gene lost 2 bases, with 7 bases spanning the gap. The CDR3 sequence: CASSRENYGYTF. The CDR3, as DNA: TGCGCCAGCAGTAGGGAAAACTATGGCTACACCTTC.

The V and J genes are TRBV20-1 and TRBJ1-2; D is unresolved. The CDR3 consists of 15 residues. Trimming left V 0 bases short and J 3 bases short, with 14 bases between. The germline gives CDR1 DFQATT, CDR2 SNEGSKA (reference sequence). CDR3 nucleotide sequence: TGCAGTGCTAGAGATCCAAGTGGGCGCGACTATGGCTACACCTTC. The encoded protein is CSARDPSGRDYGYTF.

This clonotype was seen many times. This chain uses TRBV9 with TRBJ1-1; weak D call: TRBD1 (5 bases). V was trimmed by 0 bases and J by 6 bases, leaving 21 bases between them. The CDR3 is 17 residues long. The germline V gene encodes CDR1 SGDLS and CDR2 YYNGEE. The CDR3 nucleotides are TGTGCCAGCAGCGTAGGTTCTGGACCCACTGTGGGGGCTGAAGCTTTCTTT. Translating it yields CASSVGSGPTVGAEAFF.

The table lists this clonotype with many counts. The genes are TRBV5-1 and TRBJ2-1; TRBD2 aligns across 8 bases. Germline values: CDR1 SGHRS, CDR2 YFSETQ. Trimming cost V 0 bases and J 1 base; bases outside gene matches: 0. This CDR3 contains 15 residues. CDR3 sequence reads: CASSLVAGSYNEQFF. The CDR3, as DNA: TGCGCCAGCAGCTTGGTAGCGGGATCCTACAATGAGCAGTTCTTC.

On this clonotype itself: This could be a read error, since a much larger clone is one nucleotide away. The rearrangement joins TRBV24-1 to TRBJ2-4; 9 bases are shared with TRBD1. CDR1 is KGHDR, CDR2 SFDVKD, per germline. This CDR3 region has 15 residues. The V gene end was trimmed by 5 bases and the J gene end by 13 bases; junction bases not matched to a gene: 14. The CDR3 protein is CATSGPGQGYNEQYF. CDR3 coding DNA: TGTGCCACCAGTGGTCCGGGACAGGGATACAATGAGCAGTACTTC.

This clonotype occurred many times. The V and J genes are TRBV7-8 and TRBJ2-2; D gene uncertain. V was shortened by 5 bases and J by 5 bases, with 15 bases between the two germline ends. CDR3 length equals 15 residues. CDR1 is SGHVS, CDR2 FQNEAQ, per germline. In DNA, the CDR3 is TGTGCCAGCAGCCCAAGACTTGGGAATACCGGGGAGCTGTTTTTT. Protein sequence: CASSPRLGNTGELFF.

This clonotype was recorded many times. The rearrangement links TRBV7-3 to TRBJ1-1; TRBD1 aligns across 9 bases. Germline V gene lookup returns CDR1 SGHTA and CDR2 FQGTGA. The CDR3 has 13 residues. The V segment lost 5 bases and the J segment 11 bases; nucleotides outside the gene matches: 9. The CDR3 here is CASSPRGDREAFF. The CDR3 nucleotides are TGTGCCAGCAGCCCCCGGGGGGACAGGGAGGCTTTCTTT.

Ten or more counts support this clonotype. V is TRBV11-2 and J is TRBJ2-3; D ambiguous. Germline values: CDR1 SGHAT, CDR2 FQNNGV. There are 16 residues in the CDR3. Trimming shortened V by 5 bases and J by 2 bases, and 17 bases separated the two germline ends. The CDR3 DNA follows: TGTGCCAGCAGCCCCCTCTGGGCGCAAGCCACAGATACGCAGTATTTT. Its translation is CASSPLWAQATDTQYF.

This clonotype was counted many times. One end of the junction varies from germline; a read error may be responsible. The V call is TRBV12-3 or TRBV12-4, the J call TRBJ2-5; TRBD2 matches 7 bases. The CDR3 is 14 residues long. CDR3 protein: CASSLAGVQETQYF. CDR3 bases: TGTGCCAGCAGCTTAGCGGGCGTCCAAGAGACCCAGTACTTC.

Regarding this clonotype: A much larger clone lies one base from this, so it may be a read error. This chain joins TRBV27 and TRBJ2-1; 9 bases align to TRBD2. This CDR3 spans 14 amino acids. The germline CDR1 and CDR2 sequences are MNHEY and SMNVEV (reference sequence). Trimming removed 6 bases from V and 10 bases from J; junction bases left unmatched: 10. CDR3 sequence: CASRPAGGGYEQFF. CDR3 nucleotide sequence: TGTGCCAGCAGACCAGCGGGAGGAGGTTACGAGCAGTTCTTC.

In its sample, this clonotype was seen many times. V is TRBV3-1 and J is TRBJ1-5, with TRBD1 as a possible D gene (5 bases). Trimming removed 4 bases at V and 3 bases at J, with 7 bases between. This CDR3 spans 13 amino acids. CDR1 is LGHDT, CDR2 YNNKEL, per germline (reference sequence). Written as DNA, the CDR3 is TGTGCCAGCAGCCGGGACGTCAATCAGCCCCAGCATTTT. This gives the protein CASSRDVNQPQHF. Full variable domain (outside the CDR3, taken from reference TRBV3-1 and TRBJ1-5): DTAVSQTPKYLVTQMGNDKSIKCEQNLGHDTMYWYKQDSKKFLKIMFSYNNKELIINETVPNRFSPKSPDKAHLNLHINSLELGDSAVYFCASSRDVNQPQHFGDGTRLSIL.

This clonotype came up many times. The rearrangement links TRBV20-1 to TRBJ2-7, with TRBD2 matching 8 bases. This CDR3 has 15 residues. Germline V gene data show CDR1 as DFQATT and CDR2 as SNEGSKA (reference sequence). The V and J ends lost 3 bases and 5 bases, in that order; junction bases with no gene match: 12. CDR3 sequence reads: CSASSTSEALDEQYF. The CDR3 coding sequence is TGCAGTGCTAGTTCGACTAGCGAGGCCCTGGACGAGCAGTACTTC.

This clonotype was counted ten times or more. The chain carries TRBV5-4 and TRBJ2-1; 13 nucleotides agree with TRBD2. The germline gives CDR1 SGHNT, CDR2 YYREEE (reference sequence). The CDR3 is 17 residues long. Trimming took 3 bases from V and 7 from J; bases not matched to a gene: 10. CDR3 amino acids: CASSSQRLAGGDNEQFF. The CDR3 nucleotides read TGTGCCAGCAGCTCCCAAAGACTAGCGGGAGGAGATAATGAGCAGTTCTTC.

This clonotype was seen at least ten times. This sequence joins TRBV30 and TRBJ1-1; a weak D match, TRBD1 (5 bases). Germline CDR1 and CDR2: GTSNPN and SVGIG (reference sequence). The CDR3 runs 16 residues. Trimming took off 0 bases at V and 0 bases at J, with 14 bases between the two ends. The CDR3 nucleotides are TGTGCCTGGAGTGTATGGAGGGGACGGATGAACACTGAAGCTTTCTTT. Protein product: CAWSVWRGRMNTEAFF.

This clonotype was observed at least ten times. V usage is TRBV24-1 and J usage is TRBJ1-2; D not resolved. Between the trimmed V and J ends, which lost 4 bases and 2 bases, there was a span of 13 bases. Germline assignment: CDR1 KGHDR and CDR2 SFDVKD. This CDR3 has 15 amino acids. The DNA of the CDR3 is TGTGCCACCAGTGACGCCGGGATACCGAACTATGGCTACACCTTC. Amino acid sequence: CATSDAGIPNYGYTF.

This clonotype appeared many times. The V and J genes are TRBV24-1 and TRBJ2-5; 10 bases line up with TRBD2. V lost 4 bases to trimming and J lost 2 bases; unmatched junction nucleotides: 6. The CDR3 has 16 amino acids. The germline CDR1 and CDR2 sequences are KGHDR and SFDVKD. CDR3: CATSEPSLAGQETQYF. For the CDR3, the DNA is TGTGCCACCAGTGAGCCCTCACTAGCGGGGCAAGAGACCCAGTACTTC.

A few counts support this clonotype. The chain has TRBV24-1 and TRBJ2-5; possible D gene TRBD2, 5 bases. Germline assignment: CDR1 KGHDR and CDR2 SFDVKD. The CDR3 loop spans 13 amino acids. Deletions cut 4 bases from V and 5 bases from J, with 10 bases between. The CDR3 sequence is CATSDRTSETQYF. Written as DNA, the CDR3 is TGTGCCACCAGTGACCGGACTTCGGAGACCCAGTACTTC.